This T cell receptor (beta chain) originates from a study of control samples from healthy donors and cancer patients. After removal of 7 bases from V and 1 base from J, the junction contained 2 bases not matched to a gene. Germline V lookup: CDR1 SQVTM, CDR2 ANQGSEA. This CDR3 contains 13 residues. The table came from immunoSEQ multiplex PCR; TCRdb's copy has only in-frame clones and leaves some out. The sample has about 120,000 clones; over 75% are singletons. The receptor was isolated from a man aged 35-49 years in good health. Material for sequencing was blood. The chain links TRBV29-1 to TRBJ2-2; 8 nucleotides align to TRBD1. The CDR3 here is CSADRGNTGELFF. The CDR3 coding sequence is TGCAGCGCCGACAGGGGGAACACCGGGGAGCTGTTTTTT.